This TCR beta chain is from a study of shared clonotypes between healthy human individuals (dated by TCRdb to the early 2020s). General notes on the study: The cohort comprised a couple of women and a few men aged 18 to 49 years. Per donor, three plates each were used for CD4 naive and CD4 memory, two for CD8 naive, and one for CD8 memory. The study deeply sequenced blood TCR repertoires of about 5 healthy adults to estimate repertoire size and the extent of clonotype sharing between individuals. To increase sequencing depth and limit assay-specific biases, TCR repertoire library preparation and sequencing were carried out by different laboratories using diverse techniques. Between about 0.8 and 9.5 billion PBMCs per donor were obtained by leukapheresis. The full study reports these points: Across a few donors, approximately 5% of naive CD4, roughly 3.5% of naive CD8, approximately 2.5% of memory CD4, and 0.4% of memory CD8 clonotypes were shared. The small number of donors limited the genetic and exposure-history diversity represented. Sampling was restricted to blood, and TCR repertoires in tissue are likely to differ from TCR repertoires in blood. Larger estimated clonotype richness was generally found for naive subsets than for memory subsets. Incomplete sequencing was indicated by rarefaction of sorted-subset datasets, despite the large sequencing depth. Higher generation probabilities were observed for clonotypes shared by all four sorted-subset donors than for non-shared clonotypes. Pairwise subsampling indicated that sequencing depth was expected to affect the degree of clonotype sharing among donors.

Worth noting for this clone: It lacks a known antigen. No much larger clone is present one base from it, and per-base qualities are unavailable.

CD8 naive samples were CD45RO-negative cells positively selected for CCR7, giving a CD45RA+CCR7+ population that excluded TemRA cells. The donors were healthy, HIV-negative adults who had no recently reported acute infections or vaccinations. Every donor was a Caucasian adult living in Nashville, Tennessee, USA. Blood was obtained by leukapheresis, after which PBMCs were separated by Ficoll-Histopaque density gradient centrifugation and cryopreserved in liquid nitrogen vapor phase. Analytical flow cytometry was used to check the purity and quantity of each magnetically sorted T cell population. Each sorted fraction had its genomic DNA isolated and then quantified by UV absorbance on a Nanodrop 2000c. Using the deep immunoSEQ assay, TCR CDR3 regions were amplified from genomic DNA by multiplex PCR. Genomic DNA extracted from each cell subset was distributed evenly over all wells of several immunoSEQ 96-well plates, and each plate served as one replicate. For sorted subsets, 150 to 200 ng genomic DNA, equal to tens of thousands of T cell genomes, was loaded into each replicate PCR. Purified libraries were quantified with a Qubit 3.0 fluorometer, sized on a Bioanalyzer 2100, and re-quantified with the KAPA Library Quantification kit. Every immunoSEQ 96-well plate was sequenced on a dedicated single-read 150-cycle Illumina NextSeq 550 flow cell. The paper's processing steps were these. Because the immunoSEQ output held only junctional sequences and lacked quality scores, the filtering could not match the filtering applied to full-length reads. To assign V/J genes and CDR3, sequences were annotated using PyIR, a Python wrapper for IgBLAST v1.9, with IMGT germline references. Any read was removed if the V/J assignment was weak (E-value above 1e-6), the CDR3 was missing, or the read contained stop codons, out-of-frame junctions, or ambiguous translated residues. V3J clonotypes were defined as sequences sharing an identical inferred V gene, J gene, and CDR3 amino acid sequence. To compute the percentage overlap between repertoires, the number of shared unique clonotypes was divided by the size of the smaller repertoire. Repertoire richness was assessed with RTK rarefaction, the Chao1 estimator, and Recon v2.1 estimates of unobserved clonotypes. Generation probabilities were computed with OLGA for all TCRbeta clonotypes obtained by the gDNA method from several donors. TCRdb limited this immuneACCESS table to in-frame rearrangements with V and J called. A share of clones is missing; checked studies link under half to unresolved V genes, and the rest is unexplained. V, J and clone size are those of that table, while D and trimming were read from the DNA. A total of hundreds of thousands of clones appear in this sample, around 96% of them only once. The ten largest account for around 0.1% of the sample.

Sequenced material: naive CD8+ T cells sorted from blood. Interpreted using the paper, the cell subset or site label stands for: CD45RA+CCR7+. This sequence originates from a woman aged 25 to 45 in good health.

The CDR3 reads as follows: CAISPDPNTEAFF. The DNA is as follows: TGTGCCATCAGTCCCGACCCGAACACTGAAGCTTTCTTT. This chain joins TRBV10-3 to TRBJ1-1; no D gene call is confident. Trimming at the junction amounts to 5 bases on V and 1 base on J, and the germline ends lie 8 bases apart. Sequences ENHRY (CDR1) and SYGVKD (CDR2) are obtained from the germline V gene. The CDR3 sequence holds 13 residues, the cysteine and phenylalanine included. The read is trimmed to its CDR3 DNA, 39 bases read in frame from base 1.